Following are 31 T cell receptor beta chains from one sample sequenced in a study of vaccination and CD4 T cells after COVID-19. Treatment given: approximately 10-day PBMC culture with coronavirus spike peptide pools or control peptides (ViraFEST assay). Before the COVID-19 pandemic (2011-2018), CD4+ T cells were obtained from the unexposed donor. Oncomine TCR Beta short-read sequencing was applied to DNA from cultured CD4+ T cells. TCRdb re-analysed the PCR reads in MiXCR, keeping a single row per CDR3 protein. The profile shows thousands of distinct CDR3 sequences, roughly 52% of them singletons. No antigen is known for these receptors. Sequenced material: CD4+ T cells from blood, cultured in vitro. These receptors were obtained from a human donor in good health.

This clonotype has more than one count but fewer than ten. The chain is built from TRBV20-1 and TRBJ2-3, with 9 bases identical to TRBD2. This CDR3 has 15 amino acids. The trim removed 6 bases at V and 1 base at J, leaving 8 bases unmatched. CDR1 and CDR2 from the germline V gene are DFQATT and SNEGSKA (reference sequence). CDR3 residues: CSADGGRAGTDTQYF. The CDR3 DNA follows: TGCAGTGCGGATGGCGGGAGGGCGGGCACAGATACGCAGTATTTT.

A word on this clonotype: An end of the junction differs from the germline gene, which may be a read error. The CDR3 DNA is TGTGCCAGCAGCTTAGGTGTATCGGCGGGAGGCTACGATGAGCAGTTCTTC. This encodes CASSLGVSAGGYDEQFF. The chain carries TRBV11-2 and TRBJ2-1, with 8 bases that match TRBD2. The CDR3 consists of 17 residues. In germline, CDR1 is SGHAT, CDR2 FQNNGV.

This clonotype was picked up a small number of times. The V and J genes are TRBV21-1 and TRBJ1-1; the table's D call TRBD1 went unverified against the DNA. TRBV21-1 is noted as a pseudogene. This CDR3 region has 16 residues. The CDR3 reads CASSKGWTGPKAEAFF. DNA of the CDR3: TGTGCCAGCAGCAAAGGCTGGACAGGGCCTAAGGCTGAAGCTTTCTTT.

The chain links TRBV6-2 or TRBV6-3 to TRBJ2-1; D remains ambiguous. The length of the CDR3 is 14 residues. Germline V gene sequence: CDR1 MNHEY, CDR2 SVGEGT. V lost 5 bases and J lost 5, with 13 bases in between. The CDR3 loop reads CASSHDKLNNEQFF. CDR3 in DNA: TGTGCCAGCAGTCACGACAAACTAAACAATGAGCAGTTCTTC.

The chain uses TRBV3-1 and TRBJ2-7; 12 positions agree with TRBD2. The V gene end was trimmed by 5 bases and the J gene end by 0 bases; junction bases not matched to a gene: 5. The CDR3 length is 16 residues. Germline lookup yields CDR1 LGHDT and CDR2 YNNKEL (reference sequence). CDR3: CASSRLAGAYSYEQYF. The CDR3 DNA is TGTGCCAGCAGCAGACTAGCGGGGGCATACTCCTACGAGCAGTACTTC.

V gene TRBV10-2 combines with J gene TRBJ2-5; tentative D call: TRBD2 (5 bases). Looked up from germline, CDR1 is WSHSY and CDR2 is SAAADI. V was trimmed by 5 bases and J by 2 bases, leaving 15 bases between them. CDR3 length: 15 amino acids. The CDR3 protein is CASSTTPGFQETQYF. The CDR3 DNA reads TGCGCCAGCAGTACGACCCCGGGGTTTCAAGAGACCCAGTACTTC.

The chain is built from TRBV2 and TRBJ2-4; D may correspond to TRBD1 or TRBD2 (5 bases each). The CDR3 extends over 16 amino acids. V lost 6 bases and J lost 2, with 17 bases in between. Germline CDR1 is SNHLY and CDR2 is FYNNEI. The CDR3 loop is CASRLERWGTKNIQYF. CDR3 nucleotide sequence: TGTGCCAGCAGGTTGGAGCGATGGGGGACCAAAAACATTCAGTACTTC.

In this sample, this clonotype turned up once. The rearrangement joins TRBV7-2 to TRBJ2-1; D call uncertain. Germline assignment: CDR1 SGHTA and CDR2 FQGNSA. V was clipped by 3 bases and J by 3 bases, with 3 bases between them. CDR3 length: 12 amino acids. CDR3 DNA sequence: TGTGCCAGCAGCTTCAGCTACAATGAGCAGTTCTTC. Translation gives CASSFSYNEQFF.

V is TRBV19 and J is TRBJ1-2; no firm D call. CDR1 and CDR2 from the germline V gene are LNHDA and SQIVND (reference sequence). The CDR3 loop spans 13 amino acids. Trimming took 2 bases from V and 6 from J, leaving 10 bases between them. The CDR3 spells CASSIQRTDGYTF. The CDR3 bases are TGTGCCAGTAGTATACAGCGAACGGATGGCTACACCTTC. The entire variable domain, with the rest obtained from reference TRBV19 and TRBJ1-2, is as follows: DGGITQSPKYLFRKEGQNVTLSCEQNLNHDAMYWYRQDPGQGLRLIYYSQIVNDFQKGDIAEGYSVSREKKESFPLTVTSAQKNPTAFYLCASSIQRTDGYTFGSGTRLTVV.

The chain uses TRBV10-3 and TRBJ2-7; D may be TRBD1 or TRBD2 (5 bases each). This CDR3 region has 15 residues. Germline lookup yields CDR1 ENHRY and CDR2 SYGVKD. Trimming removed 4 bases from V and 1 base from J, with 14 bases in between. The CDR3 nucleotides read TGTGCCATCAGTGGCCTTGGGGACGGATCCTACGAGCAGTACTTC. This translates into CAISGLGDGSYEQYF.

This chain connects TRBV6-1 to TRBJ1-1; no clear D gene. V lost 6 bases, J lost 3 bases, and 8 bases lay in between. From germline, CDR1 is MNHNS and CDR2 SASEGT. This CDR3 has 12 amino acids. This chain's CDR3 is CASSPNDTEAFF. The CDR3 DNA reads TGTGCCAGCAGCCCGAACGACACTGAAGCTTTCTTT.

This sequence joins TRBV6-5 and TRBJ2-2; D is undetermined. This CDR3 region has 15 residues. Trimming stripped 0 bases from V and 4 bases from J, with 9 bases between. Germline V lookup: CDR1 MNHEY, CDR2 SVGAGI. DNA of the CDR3: TGTGCCAGCAGTTACTCTAGGACGGTCACCGGGGAGCTGTTTTTT. Its protein product is CASSYSRTVTGELFF.

This rearrangement joins TRBV20-1 to TRBJ2-7; 7 nucleotides agree with TRBD2. V lost 2 bases, J lost 0 bases, and 1 base stayed unmatched. The CDR3 has 13 amino acids. The V gene's germline CDR1 is DFQATT and CDR2 SNEGSKA (reference sequence). Here the CDR3 reads CSARLAVSYEQYF. The CDR3 nucleotides are TGCAGTGCTAGACTAGCGGTCTCCTACGAGCAGTACTTC.

The chain links TRBV5-1 to TRBJ2-6; D is unresolved. The V gene's germline CDR1 is SGHRS and CDR2 YFSETQ. V was clipped by 0 bases and J by 2 bases, with 9 bases between them. The CDR3 covers 16 residues. The CDR3 sequence is CASSLDGRAGANVLTF. The CDR3 region has the DNA TGCGCCAGCAGCTTGGATGGCAGAGCTGGGGCCAACGTCCTGACTTTC.

This chain uses TRBV5-4 with TRBJ1-3; the D is unclear. CDR3 size: 14 residues. CDR1 and CDR2 (germline): SGHNT, YYREEE (reference sequence). V gave up 2 bases and J gave up 0 bases, with 6 bases separating them. This CDR3 is CASSLSTSGNTIYF. For the CDR3, the DNA is TGTGCCAGCAGCTTATCGACCTCTGGAAACACCATATATTTT.

This clonotype was detected a few times. This chain uses TRBV27 with TRBJ2-7, with no clear D. CDR3 length: 13 residues. Germline-derived CDR1 and CDR2 are MNHEY and SMNVEV (reference sequence). V was cut by 3 bases and J by 3 bases, with 9 bases left in between. The CDR3 is CASSFWGNYEQYF. DNA of the CDR3: TGTGCCAGCAGTTTTTGGGGAAACTACGAGCAGTACTTC.

The table lists this clonotype with a few counts. The rearrangement uses TRBV7-2 and TRBJ2-7; TRBD1 agrees at 10 bases. CDR3 length: 13 residues. The trim removed 4 bases at V and 6 bases at J, leaving 3 bases unmatched. CDR1 and CDR2 (germline): SGHTA, FQGNSA. CDR3 sequence (DNA): TGTGCCAGCAGCTGGGGACAGGGGTTCGAGCAGTACTTC. This translates into CASSWGQGFEQYF.

Only a few counts were recorded for this clonotype. The V call is TRBV4-3, the J call TRBJ1-6, with D hard to call. Germline V gives CDR1 LGHNA, CDR2 YSLEER. V was pared by 2 bases and J by 8 bases, with 7 bases between. The CDR3 extends over 13 amino acids. This CDR3 is CASSQQEDSPLHF. CDR3 DNA sequence: TGCGCCAGCAGCCAACAGGAGGATTCACCCCTCCACTTT.

The chain employs TRBV6-1 and TRBJ2-5; TRBD1 is a possible D gene (5 bases). The CDR3 runs 14 residues. The germline CDR1 and CDR2 sequences are MNHNS and SASEGT. Between the trimmed V and J ends, which lost 6 bases and 3 bases, there was a span of 14 bases. This chain's CDR3 is CASRPGQVKETQYF. CDR3 sequence (DNA): TGTGCCAGCAGGCCAGGACAAGTCAAAGAGACCCAGTACTTC.

V gene TRBV6-2 or TRBV6-3 combines with J gene TRBJ2-7; D not certain. The CDR3 runs 14 residues. Per germline, CDR1 MNHEY and CDR2 SVGEGT. Trimming pared 0 bases from V and 3 bases from J, leaving 9 bases between. This CDR3 reads CASSYSGVDYEQYF. CDR3 nucleotide sequence: TGTGCCAGCAGTTACTCAGGAGTGGACTACGAGCAGTACTTC.

The CDR3 sequence: CSASKQGVGGYTF. DNA for the CDR3: TGCAGTGCTAGCAAACAGGGAGTTGGTGGCTACACCTTC. This sequence joins TRBV20-1 and TRBJ1-2; TRBD1 might be the D (6 bases). V was trimmed by 3 bases and J by 7 bases, leaving 15 bases between them. CDR1 and CDR2 (germline): DFQATT, SNEGSKA (reference sequence). The CDR3 is 13 amino acids.

A few counts support this clonotype. The chain combines TRBV11-2 with TRBJ1-2, with a possible D match to TRBD1 (6 bases). This CDR3 is 16 amino acids long. The V gene's germline CDR1 is SGHAT and CDR2 FQNNGV. V was pared by 7 bases and J by 4 bases, with 22 bases between. CDR3 DNA sequence: TGTGCCAGCACCCCAATGGGGGCAAGTCGGCTCTATGGCTACACCTTC. Its protein is CASTPMGASRLYGYTF.

This clonotype was detected a few times. This rearrangement joins TRBV7-9 to TRBJ1-1; possibly TRBD1 for D (6 bases). The V end lost 4 bases, the J end lost 0 bases, and 12 bases lay between the germline ends. The CDR3 has 15 residues. Germline values: CDR1 SEHNR, CDR2 FQNEAQ (reference sequence). The CDR3 bases are TGTGCCAGCAGCTCGCAAACAGGGTTGAACACTGAAGCTTTCTTT. Residues: CASSSQTGLNTEAFF. Together with reference TRBV7-9 and TRBJ1-1, the CDR3 gives the full variable domain: DTGVSQNPRHKITKRGQNVTFRCDPISEHNRLYWYRQTLGQGPEFLTYFQNEAQLEKSRLLSDRFSAERPKGSFSTLEIQRTEQGDSAMYLCASSSQTGLNTEAFFGQGTRLTVV.

The rearrangement links TRBV30 to TRBJ1-1, with D perhaps matching TRBD1 (6 bases). V lost 1 base and J lost 7, with 13 bases in between. This CDR3 spans 13 amino acids. Germline values: CDR1 GTSNPN, CDR2 SVGIG (reference sequence). Here the CDR3 DNA reads TGTGCCTGGAGTGACCAGGGGACCTATGAAGCTTTCTTT. Translating gives CAWSDQGTYEAFF.

This clonotype was counted once. V is TRBV7-9 and J is TRBJ2-1, with TRBD2 identical over 9 bases. After removal of 4 bases from V and 4 bases from J, the junction contained 8 bases not matched to a gene. In germline, CDR1 is SEHNR, CDR2 FQNEAQ (reference sequence). The CDR3 is 16 residues long. The CDR3 sequence: CASSSVGGRDYNEQFF. CDR3 coding DNA: TGTGCCAGCAGCTCAGTCGGCGGGAGGGATTACAATGAGCAGTTCTTC.

The chain employs TRBV7-9 and TRBJ2-3; D might be TRBD2 (5 bases). This CDR3 has 16 residues. Germline V gene data show CDR1 as SEHNR and CDR2 as FQNEAQ (reference sequence). V was cut by 4 bases and J by 4 bases, with 18 bases left in between. DNA of the CDR3: TGTGCCAGCAGCTACCCCCCGCTAGCAGTGGCAGATACGCAGTATTTT. Amino acids: CASSYPPLAVADTQYF. The full variable domain, in which reference TRBV7-9 and TRBJ2-3 provide the parts outside the CDR3, is DTGVSQNPRHKITKRGQNVTFRCDPISEHNRLYWYRQTLGQGPEFLTYFQNEAQLEKSRLLSDRFSAERPKGSFSTLEIQRTEQGDSAMYLCASSYPPLAVADTQYFGPGTRLTVL.

The chain joins TRBV12-3 or TRBV12-4 to TRBJ1-5; 7 bases align to TRBD1. Trimming cost V 0 bases and J 6 bases; bases outside gene matches: 14. CDR3 length: 18 residues. The CDR3 region is CASSLAHPGGAGGQPQHF. DNA for the CDR3: TGTGCCAGCAGTTTAGCGCACCCAGGGGGGGCTGGGGGTCAGCCCCAGCATTTT.

The rearrangement links TRBV29-1 to TRBJ1-2; D gene unclear. Germline V gives CDR1 SQVTM, CDR2 ANQGSEA. V gave up 0 bases and J gave up 11 bases, with 4 bases separating them. The CDR3 runs 9 residues. The CDR3 bases are TGCAGCGTTGAAGAGCCGTACACCTTC. Its translation: CSVEEPYTF. The variable domain in full, completed from reference TRBV29-1 and TRBJ1-2, reads SAVISQKPSRDICQRGTSLTIQCQVDSQVTMMFWYRQQPGQSLTLIATANQGSEATYESGFVIDKFPISRPNLTFSTLTVSNMSPEDSSIYLCSVEEPYTFGSGTRLTVV.

This clonotype came up a few times. The chain has TRBV7-2 and TRBJ1-6; 11 nucleotides line up with TRBD1. J gave up 9 bases and V 5 bases, and 3 bases lay outside the gene matches. Germline CDR1 is SGHTA and CDR2 is FQGNSA. The CDR3 is 14 residues long. The CDR3 coding sequence is TGTGCCAGCAGCCGGGACAGGGGGATTTCACCCCTCCACTTT. Translating gives CASSRDRGISPLHF.

This clonotype was seen only a few times. The chain couples TRBV10-3 to TRBJ1-6; 9 nucleotides match TRBD1. The germline V gene has CDR1 ENHRY and CDR2 SYGVKD. J lost 10 bases, V lost 0 bases, and 1 base had no gene match. The CDR3 covers 14 residues. This chain's CDR3 is CAISESTGGSPLHF. The DNA for the CDR3 is TGTGCCATCAGTGAGTCGACAGGGGGGTCACCCCTCCACTTT.

The DNA of the CDR3 is TGTGCCAGCAGCTCGGACGACCCCCCCGCTTTCTTT. This gives the protein CASSSDDPPAFF. This rearrangement joins TRBV11-2 to TRBJ1-1, with D unresolved. V was cut by 4 bases and J by 11 bases, with 14 bases left in between. CDR1 and CDR2 (germline): SGHAT, FQNNGV. The CDR3 totals 12 residues.